A single sample is the source of the 4 T cell receptor beta chains below, sequenced in a study of OX40 agonist ivuxolimab in advanced cancers. Repertoires were generated with immunoSEQ multiplex PCR, while TCRdb's copy carries only in-frame clones and drops some. The sample records approximately 22,000 clones, approximately 84% being singletons. The sample consisted of CD4+ or CD8+ T cells sorted from blood, taken in a trial of the OX40 agonist ivuxolimab. The receptor source for this set is an adult with an advanced solid tumor such as melanoma, head and neck, liver or kidney cancer.

The J gene is TRBJ2-1, the V gene TRBV4-1; D is uncertain. This CDR3 spans 16 amino acids. Deletions cut 3 bases from V and 4 bases from J, with 16 bases between. Germline V CDR1 and CDR2: MGHRA, YSYEKL. The CDR3, as DNA: TGCGCCAGCAGCCATCTGGGGATCCGACCTTACAATGAGCAGTTCTTC. As protein: CASSHLGIRPYNEQFF.

V usage is TRBV7-9 and J usage is TRBJ2-7; possible D gene TRBD2, 5 bases. Germline CDR1 is SEHNR and CDR2 is FQNEAQ (reference sequence). The germline V and J ends were trimmed by 5 bases and 4 bases, with 15 bases remaining between them. This CDR3 is 14 amino acids long. The CDR3 nucleotides read TGTGCCAGCAGCCCGGGGTATACGAGATACGAGCAGTACTTC. Its translation is CASSPGYTRYEQYF.

The chain recombines TRBV27 with TRBJ2-1; D is possibly TRBD2 (6 bases). Per the germline V gene, CDR1 is MNHEY and CDR2 is SMNVEV (reference sequence). CDR3 length: 14 amino acids. Between the trimmed V and J ends, which lost 8 bases and 0 bases, there was a span of 11 bases. This chain's CDR3 is CASSLGGSYNEQFF. Here the CDR3 DNA reads TGTGCCAGCTCCTTGGGGGGCTCCTACAATGAGCAGTTCTTC.

This clone showed up just a few times. The rearrangement links TRBV6-6 to TRBJ1-5; 7 positions match TRBD1. The CDR3 contains 16 residues. The V gene end was trimmed by 6 bases and the J gene end by 5 bases; junction bases not matched to a gene: 13. Germline V lookup: CDR1 MNHNY, CDR2 SVGAGI (reference sequence). CDR3 coding DNA: TGTGCCAGCAGCCGTTACGGACAGGAGACTGATCAGCCCCAGCATTTT. It specifies CASSRYGQETDQPQHF.